A selection of T cell receptor beta chains follows, all from one sample in a study of blood T cell repertoires in COVID-19. Generated by immunoSEQ multiplex PCR, the TCRdb table keeps only in-frame clones and is missing some. The sample consists of over 400,000 clones, 70% to 90% of them appearing once. Sequenced material: PBMCs or T cells enriched from blood (not recorded which). These receptors all stem from a woman aged 60-75 years who had recovered from COVID-19. Both conserved end residues are part of each CDR3. A D gene is named only where the DNA matches it firmly. The listing skips clone size in some rows; elsewhere it reads once, few, many or a size class.

D gene: .
clone size: .
V gene: TRBV3-1/TRBV3-2
J gene: TRBJ1-3
CDR3 protein: CASSQGSSGNTIYF
CDR3 DNA: TGTGCCAGCAGCCAGGGGAGCTCTGGAAACACCATATATTTT

D gene: TRBD1
clone size: few
V gene: TRBV10-3
J gene: TRBJ1-2
CDR3 protein: CAISESGTGNYGYTF
CDR3 DNA: TGTGCCATCAGTGAGTCGGGGACAGGGAACTATGGCTACACCTTC

D gene: TRBD2
clone size: .
V gene: TRBV18
J gene: TRBJ2-1
CDR3 protein: CASSPSGGLYNEQFF
CDR3 DNA: TGTGCCAGCTCACCTAGCGGGGGGCTTTACAATGAGCAGTTCTTC

D gene: .
clone size: .
V gene: TRBV6-5
J gene: TRBJ2-1
CDR3 protein: CASRGGVEQFF
CDR3 DNA: TGTGCCAGCAGGGGTGGAGTTGAGCAGTTCTTC

D gene: .
clone size: .
V gene: TRBV2
J gene: TRBJ1-4
CDR3 protein: CASSVGRVDEKLFF
CDR3 DNA: TGTGCCAGCAGTGTGGGCAGGGTGGACGAAAAACTGTTTTTT

D gene: TRBD2
clone size: .
V gene: TRBV5-1
J gene: TRBJ2-3
CDR3 protein: CASKAGGPEDTQYF
CDR3 DNA: TGCGCCAGCAAGGCGGGGGGGCCGGAAGATACGCAGTATTTT

D gene: TRBD2
clone size: .
V gene: TRBV3-1/TRBV3-2
J gene: TRBJ2-7
CDR3 protein: CASTGGYEQYF
CDR3 DNA: TGTGCCAGCACCGGGGGGTACGAGCAGTACTTC

D gene: TRBD2
clone size: .
V gene: TRBV30
J gene: TRBJ2-2
CDR3 protein: CAWTWGGTGELFF
CDR3 DNA: TGTGCCTGGACTTGGGGGGGAACCGGGGAGCTGTTTTTT

D gene: TRBD2
clone size: .
V gene: TRBV11-2
J gene: TRBJ2-2
CDR3 protein: CASSLDPWASGANTGELFF
CDR3 DNA: TGTGCCAGCAGCTTAGACCCCTGGGCCAGCGGGGCGAACACCGGGGAGCTGTTTTTT

D gene: .
clone size: .
V gene: TRBV7-2
J gene: TRBJ2-3
CDR3 protein: CASSLAFADTQYF
CDR3 DNA: TGTGCCAGCAGCTTAGCTTTCGCAGATACGCAGTATTTT

D gene: .
clone size: .
V gene: TRBV6-5
J gene: TRBJ1-5
CDR3 protein: CASSYLVAAYQPQHF
CDR3 DNA: TGTGCCAGCAGCTATCTGGTAGCGGCCTATCAGCCCCAGCATTTT

D gene: .
clone size: .
V gene: TRBV7-9
J gene: TRBJ1-6
CDR3 protein: CASSRDSDNSPLHF
CDR3 DNA: TGTGCCAGCAGCCGGGACTCCGATAATTCACCCCTCCACTTT

D gene: .
clone size: .
V gene: TRBV11-2
J gene: TRBJ1-2
CDR3 protein: CASSFGSDNYGYTF
CDR3 DNA: TGTGCCAGCAGCTTCGGCAGCGATAACTATGGCTACACCTTC

D gene: .
clone size: .
V gene: TRBV6-6
J gene: TRBJ1-5
CDR3 protein: CASSRTYSNQPQHF
CDR3 DNA: TGTGCCAGCAGTCGGACATATAGCAATCAGCCCCAGCATTTT